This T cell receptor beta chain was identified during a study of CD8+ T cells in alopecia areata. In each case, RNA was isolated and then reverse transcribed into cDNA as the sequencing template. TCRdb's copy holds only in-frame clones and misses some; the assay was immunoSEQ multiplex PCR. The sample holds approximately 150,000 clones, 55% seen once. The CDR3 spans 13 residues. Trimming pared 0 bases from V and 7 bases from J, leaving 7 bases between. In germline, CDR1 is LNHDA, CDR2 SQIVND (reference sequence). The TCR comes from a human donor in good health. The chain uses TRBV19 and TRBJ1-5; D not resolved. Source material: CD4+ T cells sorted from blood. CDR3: CASSIEPRQPQHF. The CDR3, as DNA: TGTGCCAGTAGTATAGAGCCCAGGCAGCCCCAGCATTTT.